This TCR beta chain derives from a study of blood T cell repertoires in COVID-19. About the research overall: The United States, Italy and Spain were the sources of the acute and convalescent COVID-19 samples. Nucleic acid was either cDNA or gDNA, and it came from T cells, B-cell-depleted T cells, or PBMCs.

Participant age was roughly 18 to 95 years, and participants resided in fewer than 25 US areas. Donors of Cohort 3 who recovered were those that had two negative PCRs, clearance, or symptom resolution. Germline V lookup: CDR1 SGHVS, CDR2 FNYEAQ. The V and J ends lost 0 bases and 10 bases, in that order; junction bases with no gene match: 12. The CDR3 covers 17 residues. Clones were sequenced by immunoSEQ multiplex PCR, and TCRdb holds only the in-frame ones, with some missing. The table has about 270,000 clones, 85% to 90% seen once. The source is a man between 18 and 35 years old who had recovered from COVID-19. Sequencing used PBMCs or T cells enriched from blood (not recorded which). The chain links TRBV7-6 to TRBJ2-1; 10 nucleotides line up with TRBD2. The CDR3 spells CASSLASSASGGGEQFF. CDR3 in DNA: TGTGCCAGCAGCTTAGCGTCCTCGGCTAGCGGGGGAGGAGAGCAGTTCTTC.